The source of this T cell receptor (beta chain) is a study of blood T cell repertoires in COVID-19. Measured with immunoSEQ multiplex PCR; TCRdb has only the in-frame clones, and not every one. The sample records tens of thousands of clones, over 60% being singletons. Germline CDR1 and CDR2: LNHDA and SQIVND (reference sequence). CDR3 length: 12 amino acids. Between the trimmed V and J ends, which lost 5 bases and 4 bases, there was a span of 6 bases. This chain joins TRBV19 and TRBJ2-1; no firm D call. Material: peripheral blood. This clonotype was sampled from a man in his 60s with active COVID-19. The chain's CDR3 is CASSRGYNEQFF. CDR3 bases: TGTGCCAGTAGTCGAGGTTACAATGAGCAGTTCTTC.